This is a list of T cell receptor beta chains from one sample in a study of shared clonotypes between healthy human individuals. TCRdb's copy holds only in-frame clones and misses some; the assay was immunoSEQ multiplex PCR. Of roughly 1,000,000 clones listed, about four fifths are singletons. The sample comprised memory CD4+ T cells from PBMCs. These receptors originate from a man between 18 and 29 years old in good health. Some clones in this sample may be carry-over from other donors' samples. The CDR3 runs from the conserved cysteine through the conserved F or W. The D gene is left open where the match is weak. The size of a clone is reported for some rows only, either as once, few or many, or as a class for expanded clones.

clone_size j_call v_call d_call cdr3_aa cdr3_nt
- TRBJ2-5 TRBV29-1 - CSVGPTVGETQYF TGCAGCGTTGGGCCGACTGTAGGGGAGACCCAGTACTTC
few TRBJ2-2 TRBV9 - CASSATGIHTGELFF TGTGCCAGCAGCGCCACCGGGATACACACCGGGGAGCTGTTTTTT
- TRBJ2-5 TRBV11-2 - CASSLIGQAIGTQYF TGTGCCAGCAGCTTAATAGGTCAAGCGATAGGGACCCAGTACTTC
- TRBJ2-3 TRBV30 TRBD2 CAWSVGTRTTDTQYF TGTGCCTGGAGTGTCGGGACTAGGACCACAGATACGCAGTATTTT
- TRBJ2-5 TRBV28 - CASGRQETQYF TGTGCCTCGGGCAGGCAAGAGACCCAGTACTTC
- TRBJ1-1 TRBV5-1 - CASSSSPRPNTEAFF TGCGCCAGCAGCTCTTCGCCAAGACCAAACACTGAAGCTTTCTTT
- TRBJ1-2 TRBV2 - CASSVLNSVKFYTF TGTGCCAGCAGTGTACTAAACTCGGTAAAATTCTACACCTTC
- TRBJ2-7 TRBV21-1 - CASPIAGGSYEQYF TGTGCCAGCCCGATAGCGGGAGGCTCCTACGAGCAGTACTTC
- TRBJ2-2 TRBV28 TRBD1 CASETGTTGELFF TGTGCCAGCGAGACAGGGACGACCGGGGAGCTGTTTTTT
- TRBJ2-3 TRBV11-2 - CASSLGLWDTQYF TGTGCCAGCAGCTTAGGTCTTTGGGATACGCAGTATTTT
many TRBJ1-1 TRBV15 - CATSRDRNTEAFF TGTGCCACCAGCAGAGATCGAAACACTGAAGCTTTCTTT